These 27 T cell receptor beta chains share one sample of origin, sequenced in a study of T cell repertoires in cytomegalovirus infection. TCRdb itself ran the reads through MiXCR, one entry per CDR3 protein. Of 450,000 to 550,000 distinct CDR3 sequences listed, roughly 43% are singletons. For these TCRs, the target antigens are not known. The sample consisted of cultured PBMCs, taken from culture after CMV antigen stimulation. These receptors came from a human donor in good health (CMV status not recorded). Some clones in this sample may be carry-over from other donors' samples.

The sample holds a few counts of this clonotype. The V call is TRBV27, the J call TRBJ1-2; 10 bases line up with TRBD1. J lost 6 bases, V lost 8 bases, and 24 bases had no gene match. The CDR3 consists of 19 residues. Germline-derived CDR1 and CDR2 are MNHEY and SMNVEV (reference sequence). CDR3 sequence reads: CASGSELRRQGAGRNGYTF. CDR3 DNA sequence: TGTGCCAGCGGATCAGAACTGAGGAGACAGGGGGCAGGGAGGAATGGCTACACCTTC.

In its sample, this clonotype was seen many times. CDR3 coding DNA: TGTGCCAGCAGCCGGAAGATGGACCAAAACATTCAGTACTTC. This encodes CASSRKMDQNIQYF. The rearrangement joins TRBV7-2 to TRBJ2-4; D remains ambiguous. This CDR3 has 14 residues. Germline CDR1 and CDR2: SGHTA and FQGNSA. V was shortened by 5 bases and J by 5 bases, with 13 bases between the two germline ends.

This chain connects TRBV12-5 to TRBJ2-7; 7 positions match TRBD1. The CDR3 totals 15 residues. Germline CDR1 reads LGHNT; CDR2 reads FRNRAP. With 7 bases clipped from V and 8 bases from J, the junction kept 17 bases outside the gene matches. The CDR3, as DNA: TGTGCTAGTGCCCACCCAAGGGACAGACTTACGAAGCAGTACTTC. Translated: CASAHPRDRLTKQYF.

V usage is TRBV11-2 and J usage is TRBJ1-6; TRBD1 might be the D (5 bases). The V gene's germline CDR1 is SGHAT and CDR2 FQNNGV. This CDR3 is built from 16 residues. V lost 2 bases to trimming and J lost 9 bases, with 17 bases between them. The CDR3 coding sequence is TGTGCCAGCAGCTTATCGATGGGGCAGGGCGGTTCACCCCTCCACTTT. Protein: CASSLSMGQGGSPLHF.

CDR3 DNA sequence: TGTGCCAGCACTGTGGCTCTGCGAGTAGAGGGCTACACCTTC. Translating gives CASTVALRVEGYTF. This chain uses TRBV6-1 with TRBJ1-2; no reliable D call. V dropped 7 bases and J dropped 8 bases, with 20 bases sitting between them. The CDR3 contains 14 residues. Per germline, CDR1 MNHNS and CDR2 SASEGT.

This clonotype was observed many times. The chain is built from TRBV7-6 and TRBJ2-7; 9 bases align to TRBD1. V lost 4 bases and J lost 3; bases outside the gene matches: 4. Germline V gene lookup returns CDR1 SGHVS and CDR2 FNYEAQ. This CDR3 contains 14 residues. CDR3 sequence reads: CASSSRDRVYEQYF. The CDR3 bases are TGTGCCAGCAGCTCCCGGGACAGGGTCTACGAGCAGTACTTC.

The chain uses TRBV11-3 and TRBJ2-2; no clear D. The CDR3 consists of 15 residues. CDR1 and CDR2 from the germline V gene are SGHNT and YENEEA. V dropped 1 base and J dropped 2 bases, with 8 bases sitting between them. In DNA form, the CDR3 reads TGTGCCAGCAGCTTAGTGTCCTCTAACACCGGGGAGCTGTTTTTT. Residues: CASSLVSSNTGELFF.

The gene calls are TRBV28 and TRBJ2-3; 7 positions agree with TRBD2. The CDR3 runs 16 residues. V lost 6 bases and J lost 1; bases outside the gene matches: 10. The germline CDR1 and CDR2 sequences are MDHEN and SYDVKM. The CDR3 is CASSTWGRGGTDTQYF. The CDR3 DNA is TGTGCCAGCAGCACCTGGGGTCGGGGGGGCACAGATACGCAGTATTTT.

The chain uses TRBV12-3 or TRBV12-4 and TRBJ2-7; 10 bases align to TRBD1. This CDR3 has 14 amino acids. V was pared by 7 bases and J by 4 bases, with 7 bases of the junction left unmatched. For the CDR3, the DNA is TGTGCCAGCAAGCCGACAGGGGGCTTATACGAGCAGTACTTC. Its protein is CASKPTGGLYEQYF.

This chain connects TRBV7-2 to TRBJ2-7; no definite D call. The CDR3 is made up of 13 amino acids. V was clipped by 1 base and J by 5 bases, with 9 bases between them. CDR1 SGHTA and CDR2 FQGNSA come from the germline V gene. For the CDR3, the DNA is TGTGCCAGCAGCTTAGTAGCTTCCGACGAGCAGTACTTC. It translates to CASSLVASDEQYF.

The genes are TRBV18 and TRBJ1-1; D is unresolved. V was pared by 2 bases and J by 1 base, with 11 bases between. The CDR3 is 15 amino acids. Germline V gives CDR1 KGHSH, CDR2 LQKENI. The CDR3 is CASSPKNGKNTEAFF. As DNA, the CDR3 is TGTGCCAGCTCACCAAAGAATGGCAAGAACACTGAAGCTTTCTTT.

The chain is built from TRBV6-6 and TRBJ2-1, with 8 nucleotides matching TRBD1. This CDR3 region has 14 residues. V gave up 8 bases and J gave up 3 bases; unmatched junction bases: 6. Germline loops: CDR1 MNHNY, CDR2 SVGAGI (reference sequence). In DNA form, the CDR3 reads TGTGCCAGCGACTGGACAGGGAACTACAATGAGCAGTTCTTC. It yields the protein CASDWTGNYNEQFF.

This clonotype appeared a few times. The V call is TRBV27, the J call TRBJ2-5; possibly TRBD1 or TRBD2 for D (6 bases each). V was shortened by 3 bases and J by 1 base, with 12 bases between the two germline ends. The germline CDR1 and CDR2 sequences are MNHEY and SMNVEV (reference sequence). The CDR3 length is 15 residues. The CDR3 nucleotides read TGTGCCAGCAGTTTTAGGAAGGGGGGCCAAGAGACCCAGTACTTC. Its translation: CASSFRKGGQETQYF.

This clonotype has only a few counts. The chain couples TRBV7-8 to TRBJ1-1; D is uncertain. The germline V gene encodes CDR1 SGHVS and CDR2 FQNEAQ. The V end was cut by 5 bases, the J end by 3 bases, with 10 bases between. The CDR3 has 13 residues. CDR3 loop: CASSPEYDTEAFF. The DNA of the CDR3 is TGTGCCAGCAGCCCAGAGTACGACACTGAAGCTTTCTTT. Full variable domain (outside the CDR3, taken from reference TRBV7-8 and TRBJ1-1): GAGVSQSPRYKVAKRGQDVALRCDPISGHVSLFWYQQALGQGPEFLTYFQNEAQLDKSGLPSDRFFAERPEGSVSTLKIQRTQQEDSAVYLCASSPEYDTEAFFGQGTRLTVV.

The table lists this clonotype with a few counts. The chain employs TRBV5-6 and TRBJ2-5; 8 nucleotides line up with TRBD2. This CDR3 has 15 residues. V lost 2 bases to trimming and J lost 5 bases; unmatched junction nucleotides: 8. Germline CDR1 SGHDT, CDR2 YYEEEE. The CDR3 loop reads CASSLSGGRRETQYF. In DNA, the CDR3 is TGTGCCAGCAGCTTATCGGGAGGGAGGAGGGAGACCCAGTACTTC.

V gene TRBV7-8 combines with J gene TRBJ1-1, with 8 bases fitting TRBD1. CDR3 length: 16 amino acids. The V segment lost 5 bases and the J segment 4 bases; nucleotides outside the gene matches: 12. Germline CDR1 and CDR2: SGHVS and FQNEAQ. The CDR3 nucleotides read TGTGCCAGCAGCCCGGTCACAGGGGGTTTGGGCACTGAAGCTTTCTTT. Translation: CASSPVTGGLGTEAFF.

This clonotype showed up just a few times. The chain joins TRBV4-1 to TRBJ1-6; D gene uncertain. The length of the CDR3 is 13 residues. Trimming took 3 bases from V and 7 from J, leaving 7 bases between them. In germline, CDR1 is MGHRA, CDR2 YSYEKL. In nucleotides, the CDR3 is TGCGCCAGCAGCCACCCAATCAATTCACCCCTCCACTTT. Translation gives CASSHPINSPLHF.

This clonotype has a handful of counts. The rearrangement links TRBV6-1 to TRBJ2-7, with a weak D call TRBD1 (6 bases). The CDR3 has 14 amino acids. The V gene's germline CDR1 is MNHNS and CDR2 SASEGT. The ends were cut back, 2 bases at V and 3 bases at J, with 11 bases in the middle. Here the CDR3 DNA reads TGTGCCAGCAGTGAATTAACAGGGTTCTACGAGCAGTACTTC. Residues: CASSELTGFYEQYF.

This clonotype occurred a few times. V gene TRBV12-3 or TRBV12-4 combines with J gene TRBJ2-1; a possible D gene is TRBD2 (6 bases). V lost 3 bases and J lost 7, with 13 bases in between. The CDR3 is made up of 14 amino acids. The CDR3 reads CASSFSGLENEQFF. As DNA, the CDR3 is TGTGCCAGCAGTTTTTCGGGACTGGAGAATGAGCAGTTCTTC.

The CDR3 loop reads CASTHRGLRTEAFF. In nucleotides, the CDR3 is TGTGCCAGCACCCACAGGGGGCTGAGGACTGAAGCTTTCTTT. The gene calls are TRBV12-3 or TRBV12-4 and TRBJ1-1; TRBD1 matches 9 bases. After removal of 7 bases from V and 5 bases from J, the junction contained 8 bases not matched to a gene. The CDR3 spans 14 residues.

This clonotype was counted a few times. The chain employs TRBV28 and TRBJ1-5; D not certain. The germline V and J ends were trimmed by 3 bases and 2 bases, with 14 bases remaining between them. Germline V gene data show CDR1 as MDHEN and CDR2 as SYDVKM. The CDR3 is made up of 16 amino acids. CDR3 in DNA: TGTGCCAGCAGTTTGTTCGCCGGGAATGGCAATCAGCCCCAGCATTTT. Translating it yields CASSLFAGNGNQPQHF.

V gene TRBV14 combines with J gene TRBJ2-1; D is undetermined. Deletions cut 2 bases from V and 0 bases from J, with 8 bases between. CDR1 and CDR2 from the germline V gene are SGHDN and FVKESK. The CDR3 is 15 amino acids. The chain's CDR3 is CASSQMGFSYNEQFF. Here the CDR3 DNA reads TGTGCCAGCAGCCAAATGGGGTTCTCCTACAATGAGCAGTTCTTC.

The gene calls are TRBV6-2 or TRBV6-3 and TRBJ2-7, with D maybe TRBD1 (6 bases). Per the germline V gene, CDR1 is MNHEY and CDR2 is SVGEGT. V was shortened by 3 bases and J by 3 bases, with 12 bases between the two germline ends. The CDR3 totals 14 residues. CDR3 coding DNA: TGTGCCAGCAGTTATTCCCAGGGGAACTACGAGCAGTACTTC. Translating gives CASSYSQGNYEQYF.

A few counts support this clonotype. The chain employs TRBV6-5 and TRBJ1-2; tentative D call: TRBD1 (6 bases). The germline CDR1 and CDR2 sequences are MNHEY and SVGAGI. The CDR3 length is 14 residues. V lost 4 bases, J lost 5 bases, and 14 bases lay in between. CDR3 DNA: TGTGCCAGCAGTTCCCTCAAAGGGGGGTATGGCTACACCTTC. The encoded protein is CASSSLKGGYGYTF.

This clonotype appeared a few times. The chain links TRBV12-3 or TRBV12-4 to TRBJ2-1, with D possibly TRBD2 on 5 matching bases. V was shortened by 6 bases and J by 0 bases, with 15 bases between the two germline ends. The CDR3 spans 16 residues. The CDR3 DNA sequence: TGTGCCAGCAGCCCTACGGGGTGGGGCTCCTACAATGAGCAGTTCTTC. It codes for CASSPTGWGSYNEQFF.

This clonotype was seen a handful of times. A read error may account for a junction end that differs from germline. The chain carries TRBV12-3 or TRBV12-4 and TRBJ2-5, with D uncertain. The CDR3 is 11 amino acids. CDR3 nucleotide sequence: TGTGCCAGCAGTTCCCAAGAGATCCAGTACTTC. Translated: CASSSQEIQYF.

This chain joins TRBV4-3 and TRBJ2-2, with 8 bases identical to TRBD2. Germline trimming cut 4 bases from V and 5 bases from J; bases unmatched to any gene: 9. There are 16 residues in the CDR3. The germline V gene has CDR1 LGHNA and CDR2 YSLEER. CDR3 residues: CASSRGRREVTGELFF. The CDR3 DNA reads TGCGCCAGCAGCCGGGGTCGGCGGGAGGTTACCGGGGAGCTGTTTTTT.